The sequence of this T cell receptor (beta chain) was determined in a study of CD8+ T cells in alopecia areata. Cell sorting was applied to PBMCs, and CD4+ and CD8+ T cells were collected. The germline V gene has CDR1 SGHRS and CDR2 YFSETQ. V lost 1 base and J lost 7, with 17 bases in between. The CDR3 contains 15 residues. Extracted RNA was reverse transcribed into cDNA, the sequencing template. The protocol was immunoSEQ multiplex PCR, while the TCRdb copy is restricted to in-frame clones and leaves out a portion. The table shows 150,000 or so clones, with roughly 48% occurring only once. This chain links TRBV5-1 with TRBJ2-5; D might be TRBD2 (6 bases). The sequenced sample consisted of CD4+ T cells sorted from blood. The sequence was obtained from a human donor with alopecia areata. Here the CDR3 reads CASSLYEEGSGTQYF. The CDR3 DNA is TGCGCCAGCAGCTTGTATGAGGAGGGGAGCGGGACCCAGTACTTC.